One sample yielded the 2 T cell receptor beta chains listed below, sequenced in a study of naive CD8 T cells in extremely preterm neonates. Method: immunoSEQ multiplex PCR; TCRdb's copy keeps in-frame clones and lacks some. Of 5,000 to 6,500 clones listed, almost 99% are singletons. The specimen sequenced was naive CD8+ T cells from blood. Source of these receptors: a human donor in good health.

The chain has TRBV4-1 and TRBJ2-3; maybe TRBD1 (5 bases). V was cut by 0 bases and J by 2 bases, with 12 bases left in between. CDR1 MGHRA and CDR2 YSYEKL come from the germline V gene. This CDR3 contains 16 residues. The CDR3 here is CASSQDDGALTDTQYF. Written as DNA, the CDR3 is TGCGCCAGCAGCCAAGATGATGGGGCACTCACAGATACGCAGTATTTT.

This rearrangement joins TRBV29-1 to TRBJ2-7; the D is unclear. CDR1 is SQVTM, CDR2 ANQGSEA, per germline. The CDR3 runs to 12 residues. With 2 bases removed from V and 5 bases from J, the gap between germline ends came to 10 bases. CDR3 DNA sequence: TGCAGCGTTGAAACAGTGTATAACGAGCAGTACTTC. Translated, it gives CSVETVYNEQYF.